The clone carrying this T cell receptor beta chain was counted ten times or more. Its antigen is unidentified. Germline V CDR1 and CDR2: SEHNR, FQNEAQ (reference sequence). The CDR3 has 13 residues. The ends were cut back, 8 bases at V and 1 base at J, with 11 bases in the middle. Each molecule of TCR cDNA was tagged with one unique molecular identifier. TCRdb ran MiXCR on the 5' RACE reads and lists one entry per CDR3 protein. This sample has about 38,000 distinct CDR3 sequences, with 6.5% to 8.5% found just once. The sample originates from a study of spatial heterogeneity in lung cancer. About the study: Alpha-chain sequences were consistently detected in smaller numbers than beta-chain sequences.

General study points: Ubiquitous expanded tumor TCRs were seen in blood more at resection than at follow-up.

Documented time point: sample taken at primary tumor resection. Whole RNA, isolated from tumor, nontumor lung or frozen PBMC, was sequenced without prior sorting. 72 TRACERx patients with early, untreated non-small cell lung cancer donated samples. This TCR was recovered from a male donor with early-stage non-small cell lung cancer. The material sequenced was PBMCs, taken at surgery. J is TRBJ1-2 and V is TRBV7-9; D gene uncertain. The DNA for the CDR3 is TGTGCCAGCTCCAGGAACAGTAACTATGGCTACACCTTC. Its translation: CASSRNSNYGYTF.